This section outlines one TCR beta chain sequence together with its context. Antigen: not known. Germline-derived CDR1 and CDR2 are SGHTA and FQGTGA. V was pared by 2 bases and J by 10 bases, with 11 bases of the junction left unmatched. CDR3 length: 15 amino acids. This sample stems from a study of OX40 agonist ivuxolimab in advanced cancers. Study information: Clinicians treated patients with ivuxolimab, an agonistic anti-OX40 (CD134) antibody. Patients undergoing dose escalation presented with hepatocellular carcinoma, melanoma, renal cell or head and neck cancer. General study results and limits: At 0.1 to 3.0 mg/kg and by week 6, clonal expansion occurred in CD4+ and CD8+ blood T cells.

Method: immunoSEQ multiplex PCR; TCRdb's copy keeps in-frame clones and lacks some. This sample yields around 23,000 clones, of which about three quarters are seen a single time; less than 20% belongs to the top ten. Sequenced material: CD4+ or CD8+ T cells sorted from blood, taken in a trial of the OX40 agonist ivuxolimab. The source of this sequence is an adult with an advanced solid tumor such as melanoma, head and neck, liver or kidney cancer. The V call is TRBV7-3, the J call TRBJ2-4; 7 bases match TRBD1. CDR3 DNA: TGTGCCAGCAGCTTAGCCGTGACAGGGACCTGGATTCAGTACTTC. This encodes CASSLAVTGTWIQYF.